Below, one T cell receptor beta chain is given with its context. The study assigned cohorts using participant-reported clinical history. Recovered status in Cohort 3 required two negative PCRs, clearance, or symptom resolution. Clones were sequenced by immunoSEQ multiplex PCR, and TCRdb holds only the in-frame ones, with some missing. The sample records about 380,000 clones, 88% being singletons. These data belong to a study of blood T cell repertoires in COVID-19. The wider study: From the United States, Italy and Spain came samples of acute and convalescent COVID-19.

The CDR3 loop spans 15 amino acids. Germline-derived CDR1 and CDR2 are LNHDA and SQIVND (reference sequence). Trimming removed 0 bases at V and 5 bases at J, with 10 bases between. The gene calls are TRBV19 and TRBJ2-2, with TRBD2 as a possible D gene (6 bases). The source of this sequence is a woman aged 18 to 35 who had recovered from COVID-19. The specimen sequenced was PBMCs or T cells enriched from blood (not recorded which). The chain's CDR3 is CASSIDRRGTGELFF. The CDR3 DNA follows: TGTGCCAGTAGTATAGATCGGCGGGGAACCGGGGAGCTGTTTTTT.